This TCR beta chain was captured in a study of blood T cell repertoires in COVID-19. The V end lost 2 bases, the J end lost 8 bases, and 13 bases lay between the germline ends. CDR3 length: 14 amino acids. In germline, CDR1 is SGHTA, CDR2 FQGTGA. In the source study's methods: Counts of nucleated cells, estimated from reference gene primer amplification, were obtained. Assay used: immunoSEQ multiplex PCR; TCRdb lists only in-frame clones, some missing. The V and J calls and clone size come from that table; D and trimming were worked out from the DNA. In the table there are fewer than 200,000 clones, about four fifths of which are singletons.

The TCR comes from a human donor in a cohort sampled during active COVID-19. The material sequenced was peripheral blood. The chain links TRBV7-3 to TRBJ2-1; D gene unclear. Here the CDR3 DNA reads TGTGCCAGCAGCTTAGAGGCTGGGTGGGATGAGCAGTTCTTC. This encodes CASSLEAGWDEQFF.